This T cell receptor (beta chain) is drawn from a study of PD-1 blockade in mismatch repair-deficient tumors. Study at large: Enrolled about 2012-2016, patients had progressing, pretreated mismatch repair-deficient cancers of about a dozen types.

On this clone: Its antigen is as yet unknown.

Broader study findings: Tumor-resident clones, often undetectable pretreatment in blood, expanded then contracted after pembrolizumab.

Every patient had mismatch repair deficiency by PCR or immunohistochemistry. Assay used: immunoSEQ multiplex PCR; TCRdb lists only in-frame clones, some missing. The data show 100,000 to 150,000 clones, about 88% seen once. V trimming: 2 bases; J trimming: 2 bases; junction bases outside the gene matches: 6. The CDR3 covers 16 residues. CDR1 and CDR2 (germline): MNHEY, SMNVEV (reference sequence). The sample here was peripheral blood, taken approximately 72 weeks after starting pembrolizumab. This TCR was sampled from an adult with mismatch repair-deficient cancer. This rearrangement joins TRBV27 to TRBJ2-7; 10 bases align to TRBD2. CDR3 protein: CASSLKAGGSTYEQYF. CDR3 in DNA: TGTGCCAGCAGTTTAAAAGCGGGAGGGTCCACCTACGAGCAGTACTTC.